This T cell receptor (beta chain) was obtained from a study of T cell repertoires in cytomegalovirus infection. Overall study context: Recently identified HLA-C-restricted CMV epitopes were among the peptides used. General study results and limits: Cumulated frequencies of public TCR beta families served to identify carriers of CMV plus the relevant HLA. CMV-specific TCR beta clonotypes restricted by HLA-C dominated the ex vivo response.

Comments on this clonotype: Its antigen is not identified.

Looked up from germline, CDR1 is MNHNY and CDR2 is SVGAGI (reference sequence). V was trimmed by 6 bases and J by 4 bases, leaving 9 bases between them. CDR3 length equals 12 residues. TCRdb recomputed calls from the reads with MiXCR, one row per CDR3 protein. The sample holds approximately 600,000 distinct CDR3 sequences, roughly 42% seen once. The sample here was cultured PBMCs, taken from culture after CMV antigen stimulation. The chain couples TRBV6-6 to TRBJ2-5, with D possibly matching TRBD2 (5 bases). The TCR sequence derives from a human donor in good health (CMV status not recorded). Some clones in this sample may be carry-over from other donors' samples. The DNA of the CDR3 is TGTGCCAGCAGCCAGGAGGCAGAGACCCAGTACTTC. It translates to CASSQEAETQYF.